This is a list of T cell receptor beta chains from one sample in a study of early T cells in non-severe SARS-CoV-2 infection. One entry per CDR3 protein results from TCRdb running MiXCR on the 5' RACE reads. The sample has tens of thousands of distinct CDR3 sequences, approximately 9% seen once. Source material: whole blood. The receptor source for this set is an adult who was a healthcare worker with PCR-confirmed SARS-CoV-2 infection or an uninfected control (not recorded which). CDR3s include the opening cysteine and the closing phenylalanine or tryptophan. The D gene is left open where the match is weak. Expanded clones are given a class, and other clones once, few, many or no size at all.

V gene	J gene	D gene	clone size	CDR3 protein	CDR3 DNA
TRBV2	TRBJ2-5	NA	NA	CASSEDRSPKETQYF	TGTGCCAGCAGTGAAGACCGATCCCCCAAAGAGACCCAGTACTTC
TRBV12-3/TRBV12-4	TRBJ2-3	NA	NA	CASRWTPWADTQYF	TGTGCCAGCAGGTGGACCCCCTGGGCAGATACGCAGTATTTT
TRBV4-1	TRBJ2-7	NA	many	CASSQGAGRSYEQYF	TGCGCCAGCAGCCAAGGGGCGGGACGGAGCTACGAGCAGTACTTC
TRBV5-1	TRBJ1-4	TRBD1	few	CASSPSGGHEKLFF	TGCGCCAGCAGCCCCTCAGGGGGTCATGAAAAACTGTTTTTT
TRBV27	TRBJ2-7	TRBD2	few	CASGRTSGPYEQYF	TGTGCCAGCGGCCGGACTAGCGGGCCCTACGAGCAGTACTTC
TRBV20-1	TRBJ2-2	TRBD2	NA	CSASSGRDGGELFF	TGCAGTGCTAGTAGCGGGAGGGACGGCGGGGAGCTGTTTTTT
TRBV28	TRBJ1-4	NA	NA	CASSPQGATNEKLFF	TGTGCCAGCAGTCCCCAGGGTGCAACTAATGAAAAACTGTTTTTT
TRBV4-2	TRBJ2-7	NA	NA	CASSQGADGGYEQYF	TGTGCCAGCAGCCAGGGAGCGGACGGGGGTTACGAGCAGTACTTC
TRBV29-1	TRBJ1-1	NA	NA	CSVVFYRTEAFF	TGCAGCGTTGTATTTTATCGCACTGAAGCTTTCTTT
TRBV5-4	TRBJ2-1	NA	many	CASSTTRGDEQFF	TGTGCCAGCAGCACAACGAGGGGGGATGAGCAGTTCTTC
TRBV7-2	TRBJ2-7	NA	few	CASSPSNGGTYEQYF	TGTGCCAGCAGCCCAAGTAACGGTGGGACCTACGAGCAGTACTTC
TRBV5-1	TRBJ2-1	NA	few	CASSLIGVPYNEQFF	TGCGCCAGCAGCTTGATAGGGGTTCCCTACAATGAGCAGTTCTTC
TRBV7-8	TRBJ2-5	NA	NA	CASSGETQYF	TGTGCCAGCAGCGGAGAGACCCAGTACTTC
TRBV6-2/TRBV6-3	TRBJ2-7	TRBD1	many	CAAPRQGTYEQYF	TGTGCCGCCCCGAGACAGGGAACCTACGAGCAGTACTTC
TRBV12-3/TRBV12-4	TRBJ2-3	NA	NA	CASSSQMDTQYF	TGTGCCAGCAGTTCCCAGATGGATACGCAGTATTTT
TRBV12-3/TRBV12-4	TRBJ2-2	TRBD1	many	CASSSITGANTGELFF	TGTGCCAGCAGTTCAATAACAGGGGCGAACACCGGGGAGCTGTTTTTT
TRBV20-1	TRBJ2-3	TRBD2	NA	CSARDLGGIGLADTQYF	TGCAGTGCTAGAGATCTCGGGGGGATAGGATTGGCAGATACGCAGTATTTT
TRBV7-2	TRBJ2-2	NA	many	CASSRRTANTGELFF	TGTGCCAGCAGCAGACGGACAGCGAACACCGGGGAGCTGTTTTTT
TRBV5-4	TRBJ1-5	TRBD1	few	CASSLAGGGQPQHF	TGTGCCAGCAGCTTGGCAGGGGGCGGACAGCCCCAGCATTTT
TRBV6-2/TRBV6-3	TRBJ2-1	TRBD2	many	CASRQGTSGSLEQFF	TGTGCCAGCAGACAAGGGACTAGCGGGAGTCTGGAGCAGTTCTTC
TRBV7-2	TRBJ2-7	NA	many	CASSLAGTVYEQYF	TGTGCCAGCAGCTTAGCGGGCACTGTCTACGAGCAGTACTTC
TRBV7-2	TRBJ2-7	NA	many	CASSLVSKGRVEQYF	TGTGCCAGCAGCTTAGTAAGCAAGGGCAGGGTCGAGCAGTACTTC
TRBV27	TRBJ2-2	NA	NA	CASSLRAGYTGELFF	TGTGCCAGCAGTTTAAGGGCAGGGTACACCGGGGAGCTGTTTTTT
TRBV12-3/TRBV12-4	TRBJ2-1	NA	few	CASSLAADPNEQFF	TGTGCCAGCAGTTTAGCGGCGGACCCCAATGAGCAGTTCTTC
TRBV6-2/TRBV6-3	TRBJ2-3	NA	many	CASKGWEHETDTQYF	TGTGCCAGCAAAGGGTGGGAGCATGAAACAGATACGCAGTATTTT
TRBV6-2/TRBV6-3	TRBJ2-2	TRBD2	many	CASSYTRGLAGDTGELFF	TGTGCCAGCAGTTACACACGGGGACTAGCGGGAGACACCGGGGAGCTGTTTTTT
TRBV4-3	TRBJ2-7	NA	NA	CASSQEGPGHSSSYEQYF	TGCGCCAGCAGCCAGGAAGGACCGGGCCACTCAAGCTCCTACGAGCAGTACTTC